This T cell receptor beta chain is from a study of shared clonotypes between healthy human individuals. Worth noting for this clone: Its antigen is still unknown.

This table comes from immunoSEQ multiplex PCR, and its TCRdb copy is limited to in-frame clones, with some not included. The table shows more than 1.2 million clones, with 97% to 99% occurring only once. General study results and limits: Depth was large, yet rarefaction showed that sorted-subset sequencing was incomplete. Naive CD4 clonotypes were shared across several donors at 4.5% to 6.5%.

V lost 1 base to trimming and J lost 5 bases, with 7 bases between them. The germline V gene has CDR1 SSHAT and CDR2 FNYEAQ (reference sequence). This CDR3 contains 13 residues. Negatively enriched CD4+ T cells were divided by CD45RA into naive and memory. This TCR was sampled from a man in his thirties or forties in good health. Sequenced input: naive CD4+ T cells sorted from blood. The subset: CD45RA+ positively selected. This chain uses TRBV7-7 with TRBJ2-3, with a tentative D call TRBD2 (6 bases). CDR3 sequence: CASSLDGRDTQYF. As DNA, the CDR3 is TGTGCCAGCAGCTTAGACGGGAGAGATACGCAGTATTTT. Full variable domain (outside the CDR3, taken from reference TRBV7-7 and TRBJ2-3): GAGVSQSPRYKVTKRGQDVTLRCDPISSHATLYWYQQALGQGPEFLTYFNYEAQPDKSGLPSDRFSAERPEGSISTLTIQRTEQRDSAMYRCASSLDGRDTQYFGPGTRLTVL.